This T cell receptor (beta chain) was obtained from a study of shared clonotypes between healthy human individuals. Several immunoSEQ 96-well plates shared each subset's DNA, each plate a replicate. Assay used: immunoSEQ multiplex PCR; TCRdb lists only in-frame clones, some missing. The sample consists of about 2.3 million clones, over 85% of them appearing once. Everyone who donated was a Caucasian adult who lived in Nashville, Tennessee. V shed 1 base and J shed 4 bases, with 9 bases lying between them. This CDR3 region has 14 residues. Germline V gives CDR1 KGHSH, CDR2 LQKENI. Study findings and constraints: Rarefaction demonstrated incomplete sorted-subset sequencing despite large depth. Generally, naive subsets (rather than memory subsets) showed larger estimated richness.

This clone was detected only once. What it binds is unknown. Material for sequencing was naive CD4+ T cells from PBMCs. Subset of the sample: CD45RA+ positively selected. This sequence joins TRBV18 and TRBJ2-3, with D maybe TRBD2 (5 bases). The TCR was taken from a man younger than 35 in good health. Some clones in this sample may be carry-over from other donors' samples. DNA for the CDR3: TGTGCCAGCTCACCACAGGGAGACCCAGATACGCAGTATTTT. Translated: CASSPQGDPDTQYF.